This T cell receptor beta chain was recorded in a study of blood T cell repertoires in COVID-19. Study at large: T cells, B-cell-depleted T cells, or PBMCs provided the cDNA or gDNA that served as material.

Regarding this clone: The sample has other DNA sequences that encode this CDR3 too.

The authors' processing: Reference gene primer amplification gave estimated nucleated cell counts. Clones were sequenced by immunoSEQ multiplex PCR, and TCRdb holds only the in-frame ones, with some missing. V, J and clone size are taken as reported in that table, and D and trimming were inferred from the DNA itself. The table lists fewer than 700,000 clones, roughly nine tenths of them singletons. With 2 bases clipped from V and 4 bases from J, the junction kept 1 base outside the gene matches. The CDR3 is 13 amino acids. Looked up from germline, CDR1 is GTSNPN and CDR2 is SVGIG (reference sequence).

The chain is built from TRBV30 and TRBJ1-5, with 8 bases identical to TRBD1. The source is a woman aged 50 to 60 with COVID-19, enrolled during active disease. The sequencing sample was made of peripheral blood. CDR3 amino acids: CAWSTGGNQPQHF. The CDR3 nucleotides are TGTGCCTGGAGTACAGGGGGAAATCAGCCCCAGCATTTT.